The 11 T cell receptor beta chains presented below share a single source sample, sequenced in a study of T cells after yellow fever vaccination (dated by TCRdb to the late 2010s). Library prep was done by 5' RACE. The listed sequencing device is Illumina HiSeq 2500. The raw public data were reprocessed by TCRdb itself: fastp quality trimming at Q25, MiXCR clonotype calling, in-frame beta chains only. A single entry per CDR3 protein holds the most common genes and DNA from its merged rows. Recorded for this sample are 500,000 to 650,000 distinct CDR3 sequences; about 13% of them occurred a single time. The ten biggest clones cover around 15% of the sample. The meaning of the sample's treatment or condition label: live attenuated yellow fever vaccine strain. The starting material was PBMCs, obtained on the day of the yellow fever booster vaccination. Receptor source: a man aged 25 to 40 who received the YFV17D yellow fever vaccine.

The V and J genes are TRBV12-3 or TRBV12-4 and TRBJ2-1, with D perhaps matching TRBD1 or TRBD2 (5 bases each). The germline V and J ends were trimmed by 6 bases and 7 bases, with 22 bases remaining between them. This CDR3 comprises 16 residues. CDR3 residues: CASRPSPFGTPNEQFF. CDR3 in DNA: TGTGCCAGCAGGCCCTCCCCCTTCGGGACCCCGAATGAGCAGTTCTTC.

This clonotype was observed a few times. The CDR3 loop reads CASSLGGSGDNEQFF. Written as DNA, the CDR3 is TGCGCCAGCAGCTTGGGCGGGAGCGGGGACAATGAGCAGTTCTTC. The rearrangement links TRBV5-1 to TRBJ2-1; 7 nucleotides align to TRBD2. CDR3 length equals 15 residues. Unmatched junction bases numbered 5, after V lost 0 bases and J lost 5 bases. Germline V gives CDR1 SGHRS, CDR2 YFSETQ.

The V gene is TRBV4-2, the J gene TRBJ2-5; 8 bases are shared with TRBD2. Trimming removed 1 base from V and 4 bases from J; junction bases left unmatched: 2. There are 14 residues in the CDR3. Germline V CDR1 and CDR2: LGHNA, YNFKEQ. The CDR3 DNA sequence: TGTGCCAGCAGCCAAGGGACTAGCAGAGAGACCCAGTACTTC. Amino acids: CASSQGTSRETQYF.

This clonotype showed up just a few times. As DNA, the CDR3 is TGTGCCAGCAGCCCCCTATCCGGGACTAGCCTTGATACCTACGAGCAGTACTTC. Protein product: CASSPLSGTSLDTYEQYF. The chain recombines TRBV7-3 with TRBJ2-7; the match to TRBD2 covers 9 bases. The CDR3 consists of 18 residues. V gave up 5 bases and J gave up 2 bases; unmatched junction bases: 16. From germline, CDR1 is SGHTA and CDR2 FQGTGA.

The chain is built from TRBV6-2 or TRBV6-3 and TRBJ2-2; the match to TRBD2 covers 8 bases. Germline-derived CDR1 and CDR2 are MNHEY and SVGEGT. The V segment lost 7 bases and the J segment 10 bases; nucleotides outside the gene matches: 11. CDR3 length: 14 amino acids. The CDR3: CASKIAGKGEELFF. The CDR3 DNA reads as TGTGCCAGCAAGATAGCGGGAAAGGGAGAGGAGCTGTTTTTT.

The chain recombines TRBV12-3 or TRBV12-4 with TRBJ1-1; D uncertain. CDR3 length equals 12 residues. Trimming stripped 6 bases from V and 7 bases from J, with 12 bases between. The DNA of the CDR3 is TGTGCCAGCAGACCTCCGGCCCGTGAAGCTTTCTTT. Translating gives CASRPPAREAFF.

The chain uses TRBV12-3 or TRBV12-4 and TRBJ1-6; D not resolved. The CDR3 extends over 15 amino acids. V was clipped by 1 base and J by 9 bases, with 13 bases between them. CDR3 nucleotide sequence: TGTGCCAGCAGTTTAGGGGCGGGAATCGGTTCACCCCTCCACTTT. Protein product: CASSLGAGIGSPLHF.

This clonotype has only a few counts. The chain is built from TRBV9 and TRBJ2-1; 10 nucleotides agree with TRBD2. V gave up 0 bases and J gave up 6 bases; unmatched junction bases: 9. Germline CDR1 is SGDLS and CDR2 is YYNGEE. This CDR3 has 17 residues. Here the CDR3 DNA reads TGTGCCAGCAGCGTAGGGACTAGCGGAGGGGGGCGCAATGAGCAGTTCTTC. Protein product: CASSVGTSGGGRNEQFF.

The genes are TRBV10-3 and TRBJ1-1; D uncertain. This CDR3 spans 11 amino acids. With 6 bases removed from V and 10 bases from J, the gap between germline ends came to 12 bases. CDR1 is ENHRY and CDR2 is SYGVKD in the germline V gene. For the CDR3, the DNA is TGTGCCATCAGGTCAGTGGCCCTAGCTTTCTTT. It is translated as CAIRSVALAFF.

This clonotype was detected a few times. V is TRBV4-1 and J is TRBJ1-2; the D gene is possibly TRBD1 (6 bases). The CDR3 extends over 15 amino acids. CDR1 MGHRA and CDR2 YSYEKL come from the germline V gene. V lost 4 bases and J 8 bases, leaving 20 bases between the germline ends. The CDR3: CASSPETGWQYGYTF. The CDR3 nucleotides are TGCGCCAGCAGCCCCGAAACAGGGTGGCAATACGGCTACACCTTC.

The rearrangement links TRBV18 to TRBJ2-7; a possible D gene is TRBD2 (6 bases). The CDR3 is made up of 13 amino acids. The V gene's germline CDR1 is KGHSH and CDR2 LQKENI. The V and J ends lost 6 bases and 4 bases respectively, with 13 bases between them. The CDR3 sequence is CASSTGLGYEQYF. The CDR3 nucleotides read TGTGCCAGCTCGACGGGACTTGGATACGAGCAGTACTTC.